A selection of T cell receptor beta chains follows, all from one sample in a study of neoadjuvant nivolumab and ipilimumab in lung cancer. The protocol was immunoSEQ multiplex PCR, while the TCRdb copy is restricted to in-frame clones and leaves out a portion. The data show fewer than 30,000 clones, roughly 76% seen once. Source: tumor tissue, taken after neoadjuvant nivolumab, alone or with ipilimumab, at or shortly before surgery. The receptors were gathered from an adult with non-small cell lung cancer. Both conserved end residues are part of each CDR3. A D gene is named only where the DNA matches it firmly. Clone size, where shown, is once, few, many, or a class for clones that have expanded.

J gene,V gene,clone size,D gene,CDR3 DNA,CDR3 protein
TRBJ1-2,TRBV7-9,.,TRBD1,TGTGCCAGCAGCGCTACAGGGGTTGATCACTATGGCTACACCTTC,CASSATGVDHYGYTF
TRBJ1-6,TRBV6-1,.,.,TGTGCCAGCAGTGCCTCCGGGCAGGGAAATTCACCCCTCCACTTT,CASSASGQGNSPLHF
TRBJ2-5,TRBV6-5,.,.,TGTGCCAGCAGCATCCTGGGGGACAAGACCCAGTACTTC,CASSILGDKTQYF
TRBJ2-7,TRBV6-1,.,TRBD1,TGTGCCAGCAGTGCGAGACAGGGTATCCTATCCTACGAGCAGTACTTC,CASSARQGILSYEQYF
TRBJ2-5,TRBV7-7,.,.,TGTGCTAGCAGCTTAGTACCAGGGGTCCAAGAGACCCAGTACTTC,CASSLVPGVQETQYF
TRBJ1-6,TRBV4-3,.,.,TGCGCCAGCAGCCAAGATGGTCGGGCGCTGAATTCACCCCTCCACTTT,CASSQDGRALNSPLHF
TRBJ1-3,TRBV30,few,TRBD1,TGTGCCTGGAGCGGGACAGCCACCTTTGGAAACACCATATATTTT,CAWSGTATFGNTIYF
TRBJ2-2,TRBV5-4,.,TRBD2,TGTGCCAGCAGCTTGGGAGTAGCGGGACCTTCGAACACCGGGGAGCTGTTTTTT,CASSLGVAGPSNTGELFF
TRBJ1-2,TRBV14,.,.,TGTGCCAGCAGCCAAGAATTGGGGTACCCTAACTATGGCTACACCTTC,CASSQELGYPNYGYTF
TRBJ1-1,TRBV10-1,.,TRBD1,TGCGCCAGCAGTGTGGACAGGGATAACACTGAAGCTTTCTTT,CASSVDRDNTEAFF
TRBJ2-7,TRBV5-1,.,.,TGCGCCAGCAGCTTGAAAGAGGGCTACGAGCAGTACTTC,CASSLKEGYEQYF
TRBJ2-7,TRBV18,.,TRBD1,TGTGCCAGCTCACGCCGGGACAGTCCTAGCTCCTACGAGCAGTACTTC,CASSRRDSPSSYEQYF
TRBJ1-3,TRBV15,once,.,TGTGCCACCAGCAGGTTTACGACAGGTCGGGAGAGGACCATATATTTT,CATSRFTTGRERTIYF
TRBJ2-2,TRBV7-3,.,.,TGTGCCAGCAGCTTAGGTTCCGGGACCGGGGAGCTGTTTTTT,CASSLGSGTGELFF
TRBJ2-3,TRBV18,.,TRBD1,TGTGCCAGCTCGTGGGGCGCCGGGACAGGGGGCCGGAACACAGATACGCAGTATTTT,CASSWGAGTGGRNTDTQYF
TRBJ1-6,TRBV11-2,.,.,TGTGCCAGCAGCTTATTTCGGGACACCGTCACCCTCCACTTT,CASSLFRDTVTLHF
TRBJ1-5,TRBV6-1,few,.,TGTGCCAGCAGCCCAGGGTATCAGCCCCAGCATTTT,CASSPGYQPQHF
TRBJ2-7,TRBV2,.,TRBD2,TGTGCCAGCAGTGATAATTGGCTAGCGGACGAGCAGTACTTC,CASSDNWLADEQYF
TRBJ1-2,TRBV6-1,.,.,TGTGCCAGCAATGACCCTAACTATGGCTACACCTTC,CASNDPNYGYTF
TRBJ1-6,TRBV6-6,.,.,TGTGCCAGCAGCCTACAGGAATCACCCCTCCACTTT,CASSLQESPLHF
TRBJ2-7,TRBV7-9,.,.,TGTGCCAGCAGCTCGGACAGATCCTACGAGCAGTACTTC,CASSSDRSYEQYF
TRBJ2-1,TRBV6-5,once,.,TGTGCCAGCAAGGGACTTCCAAATGAGCAGTTCTTC,CASKGLPNEQFF
TRBJ2-7,TRBV10-3,.,.,TGTGCCATCAGTGAACGGGACTCCTACGAGCAGTACTTC,CAISERDSYEQYF
TRBJ1-5,TRBV6-5,.,.,TGTGCCAGCAGTTATTCGGCCGATCAGCCCCAGCATTTT,CASSYSADQPQHF
TRBJ1-4,TRBV5-1,.,.,TGCGCCAGCAGCTTGGACAGGATTCAGGAAAAACTGTTTTTT,CASSLDRIQEKLFF
TRBJ1-5,TRBV29-1,.,.,TGCAGCGTTGAAGTAGCGGGGGTTGACCAGCCCCAGCATTTT,CSVEVAGVDQPQHF
TRBJ1-1,TRBV7-9,.,.,TGTGCCAGCAGCTTAGAAGGGGGTTACACTGAAGCTTTCTTT,CASSLEGGYTEAFF
TRBJ1-3,TRBV5-1,.,.,TGCGCCAGCAGCTTGGCCCTGGGAAACACCATATATTTT,CASSLALGNTIYF
TRBJ2-5,TRBV10-3,.,.,TGTGCCATCAGTGTAAACCAAGAGACCCAGTACTTC,CAISVNQETQYF
TRBJ1-1,TRBV18,.,.,TGTGCCAGCTCAGCGGGGGCGAACACTGAAGCTTTCTTT,CASSAGANTEAFF
TRBJ2-3,TRBV7-9,once,.,TGTGCCAGCAGCAACCTAGGGGATACGCAGTATTTT,CASSNLGDTQYF
TRBJ1-6,TRBV5-1,.,TRBD1,TGCGCCAGCAGCTCAGGACAGGGCTATAATTCACCCCTCCACTTT,CASSSGQGYNSPLHF
TRBJ1-6,TRBV2,few,TRBD1,TGTGCCAGCAGTCAGATAGGACAGGGCAATTCACCCCTCCACTTT,CASSQIGQGNSPLHF
TRBJ1-6,TRBV5-4,.,TRBD1,TGTGCCAGCAGCTTGTGGCGGACAGGGCTTTCACCCCTCCACTTT,CASSLWRTGLSPLHF
TRBJ1-2,TRBV6-6,.,.,TGTGCCAGCAGGCCTGGCCGGGACCGTTATGGCTACACCTTC,CASRPGRDRYGYTF
TRBJ2-2,TRBV27,.,TRBD2,TGTGCCAGCAGTTTAGCGGGGGGCACCGGGGAGCTGTTTTTT,CASSLAGGTGELFF
TRBJ1-6,TRBV30,few,.,TGTGCCTGGAGTGTCTTAGGAACAGCTAATTCACCCCTCCACTTT,CAWSVLGTANSPLHF
TRBJ1-1,TRBV5-1,.,TRBD1,TGCGCCAGCAGCTTGTTTTCGGGGACAGATAAAGCTTTCTTT,CASSLFSGTDKAFF
TRBJ2-1,TRBV7-2,.,TRBD1,TGTGCCAGCAGCTTCCATTTTCCGGGACAGAGCTCCTACAATGAGCAGTTCTTC,CASSFHFPGQSSYNEQFF
TRBJ2-3,TRBV10-2,.,.,TGCGCCAGCAGCAACAGGGTCCTAGAGGCAGATACGCAGTATTTT,CASSNRVLEADTQYF
TRBJ2-7,TRBV6-5,.,.,TGTGCCAGCAGTTCCACCTACGAGCAGTACTTC,CASSSTYEQYF
TRBJ1-4,TRBV6-1,medium-sized,TRBD1,TGTGCCAGCAGTGAAATCAGGGGGGAAAAACTGTTTTTT,CASSEIRGEKLFF
TRBJ2-7,TRBV7-2,.,.,TGTGCCAGCAGCTTATACTCGACAGCCTACGAGCAGTACTTC,CASSLYSTAYEQYF
TRBJ1-1,TRBV19,few,TRBD1,TGTGCCAGTAGCCTACAGGGGGCGCGGACTGAAGCTTTCTTT,CASSLQGARTEAFF
TRBJ2-3,TRBV7-2,.,TRBD1,TGTGCCAGCAGCCTCGGGACAGGGGGTAGGGATACGCAGTATTTT,CASSLGTGGRDTQYF
TRBJ2-2,TRBV5-6,.,.,TGTGCCAGCAGCTTGATAGGGCAGGCGAACACCGGGGAGCTGTTTTTT,CASSLIGQANTGELFF
TRBJ1-6,TRBV7-2,once,.,TGTGCCAGCAGCCTCCGAGGGGGGAGTTATAATTCACCCCTCCACTTT,CASSLRGGSYNSPLHF
TRBJ1-1,TRBV11-2,.,.,TGTGCCAGCAGCTTCGGGGGGAACACTGAAGCTTTCTTT,CASSFGGNTEAFF
TRBJ2-7,TRBV6-5,.,.,TGTGCCAGCAGTTACAGGAACTCCTACGAGCAGTACTTC,CASSYRNSYEQYF
TRBJ2-1,TRBV6-5,.,.,TGTGCCAGCAGTTATCGGGGGGCCTCCTACAATGAGCAGTTCTTC,CASSYRGASYNEQFF
TRBJ2-5,TRBV7-9,.,TRBD1,TGTGCCAGCAGCTTAGAGGGACAGGGGAATTCGGCCCAGTACTTC,CASSLEGQGNSAQYF
TRBJ1-6,TRBV7-9,.,TRBD1,TGTGCCAGCAGCTCGGGACAGGGGGCGCGAAATTCACCCCTCCACTTT,CASSSGQGARNSPLHF
TRBJ2-1,TRBV6-1,.,.,TGTGCCAGCCTCGCCCGTTTGCTCTACAATGAGCAGTTCTTC,CASLARLLYNEQFF
TRBJ2-3,TRBV7-9,.,.,TGTGCCAGCAGCTTGAGCACAGGGACAGATACGCAGTATTTT,CASSLSTGTDTQYF
TRBJ1-1,TRBV9,.,TRBD1,TGTGCCAGCAGCGTAGGTCCCGGGACAGGAAAAGGGGATGAAGCTTTCTTT,CASSVGPGTGKGDEAFF